This T cell receptor beta chain derives from a study of blood T cell repertoires in COVID-19 (dated by TCRdb to about 2020). General notes on the study: Collaborator samples came from the United States, Italy and Spain and covered acute and convalescent phases of COVID-19. The prospective study material was composed of cDNA or gDNA derived from T cells, B-cell-depleted T cells, or PBMCs. Where HLA class I and class II types were available, the types were taken from metadata supplied by the sample provider, not from assay-based typing. The repertoires were made available in a free public database intended to serve as a resource for research on the immune response to SARS-CoV-2. Subjects who had been exposed to COVID-19, were actively infected with it, or had recovered from it provided the deeply sampled blood TCRbeta repertoires that made up the dataset. A de-identified subject ID, COVID-19 status, age in years and sex were almost always included in the sample metadata. The samples were drawn from two sources: the first 160 participants of the ongoing ImmuneRACE study, and some 1,300 subjects contributed by 6 global collaborators.

A note on this clone: No cognate antigen has been identified for it. Base qualities are not at hand, and no much larger clone is one base apart.

The germline ends are 17 bases apart after V is trimmed by 6 bases and J by 8 bases. CDR1 and CDR2, per the germline V gene (reference sequence), are LGHDT and YNNKEL. Reading from cysteine to phenylalanine, the CDR3 counts 15 amino acids. The read is trimmed to its CDR3 DNA, 45 bases read in frame from base 1. The immunoSEQ Assay, a bias-controlled multiplex PCR, was used to amplify TCRbeta CDR3 regions from genomic DNA. Per the original workflow: Nucleated cell counts per sample were estimated from amplification of reference gene primers within the assay. To quantify the absolute abundance of each unique TCRbeta CDR3 rearrangement, sequence reads were collapsed and filtered. For each sample, productive Simpson clonality was calculated as the square root of Simpson's diversity index over productive rearrangements. TCRdb limited this immuneACCESS table to in-frame rearrangements with V and J called. A share of clones is missing; checked studies link under half to unresolved V genes, and the rest is unexplained. The V and J calls and clone size come from that table; D and trimming were worked out from the DNA. The sample includes 210,000 or so clones, with roughly 82% observed a single time. Together, the top ten hold roughly 12% of the sample.

Each collaborating institution followed its own protocols to collect whole blood in K2EDTA tubes. For TCRbeta analysis, collaborators shipped samples as frozen whole blood, isolated PBMCs, or DNA extracted from either of those sample types. Results the study describes overall, beyond this receptor: Clinical and demographic metadata were provided uncurated, with the amount varying by source and participant.

The TCR comes from a woman between 35 and 50 years old with acute or convalescent COVID-19. Material for sequencing was peripheral blood. The chain employs TRBV3-1 (or the pseudogene TRBV3-2) and TRBJ1-6; the D gene assignment is ambiguous. The DNA sequence is given as TGTGCCAGCAGTCGATCCGCCGCTCGGGATTCACCCCTCCACTTT. It encodes CASSRSAARDSPLHF.